This is a list of T cell receptor beta chains from one sample in a study of immune evolution from preneoplasia to lung adenocarcinoma. Generated by immunoSEQ multiplex PCR, the TCRdb table keeps only in-frame clones and is missing some. The sample consists of 15,000 or so clones, 81% of them appearing once. Specimen: FFPE minimally invasive lung adenocarcinoma tissue. These receptors came from a person in their sixties or seventies with lung adenocarcinoma. Both conserved end residues are part of each CDR3. The D gene is left open where the match is weak. Where a row states a size, it is once, few, many or the class of an expanded clone; other rows omit it.

size,D,V,J,CDR3,DNA
once,-,TRBV7-3,TRBJ2-3,CASSPGLSSGSDTQYF,TGTGCCAGCAGTCCAGGACTCTCCTCTGGGTCAGATACGCAGTATTTT
-,-,TRBV5-6,TRBJ2-7,CASSRGIYEQYF,TGTGCCAGCAGCCGAGGGATTTACGAGCAGTACTTC
-,TRBD1,TRBV7-9,TRBJ1-1,CASSGQAHTEAFF,TGTGCCAGCAGCGGACAGGCCCACACTGAAGCTTTCTTT
-,-,TRBV28,TRBJ1-1,CASSEHGGANTEAFF,TGTGCCAGCAGCGAACATGGTGGAGCGAACACTGAAGCTTTCTTT
-,TRBD1,TRBV9,TRBJ1-3,CASSIGGDRAGNTIYF,TGTGCCAGCAGCATAGGCGGGGACAGGGCCGGAAACACCATATATTTT
-,-,TRBV7-9,TRBJ2-7,CASSSSVGGEQYF,TGTGCCAGCAGCTCCTCCGTGGGGGGCGAGCAGTACTTC
few,-,TRBV7-9,TRBJ1-1,CASSERGGGAFF,TGTGCCAGCAGCGAAAGGGGGGGCGGGGCTTTCTTT
-,-,TRBV7-3,TRBJ1-2,CASSPTGAADYTF,TGTGCCAGCAGCCCCACGGGTGCAGCCGACTACACCTTC
-,-,TRBV2,TRBJ2-6,CASSEASSGTGANVLTF,TGTGCCAGCAGTGAAGCGAGTTCGGGGACAGGGGCCAACGTCCTGACTTTC
-,TRBD2,TRBV4-1,TRBJ2-1,CASSQEGTRGYNEQFF,TGCGCCAGCAGCCAAGAAGGGACTAGGGGCTACAATGAGCAGTTCTTC
-,-,TRBV2,TRBJ2-7,CASRQSGLEQYF,TGTGCCAGCAGACAATCCGGACTCGAGCAGTACTTC
-,-,TRBV28,TRBJ1-5,CASSFLLGSQPQHF,TGTGCCAGCAGTTTTCTTTTGGGGAGTCAGCCCCAGCATTTT